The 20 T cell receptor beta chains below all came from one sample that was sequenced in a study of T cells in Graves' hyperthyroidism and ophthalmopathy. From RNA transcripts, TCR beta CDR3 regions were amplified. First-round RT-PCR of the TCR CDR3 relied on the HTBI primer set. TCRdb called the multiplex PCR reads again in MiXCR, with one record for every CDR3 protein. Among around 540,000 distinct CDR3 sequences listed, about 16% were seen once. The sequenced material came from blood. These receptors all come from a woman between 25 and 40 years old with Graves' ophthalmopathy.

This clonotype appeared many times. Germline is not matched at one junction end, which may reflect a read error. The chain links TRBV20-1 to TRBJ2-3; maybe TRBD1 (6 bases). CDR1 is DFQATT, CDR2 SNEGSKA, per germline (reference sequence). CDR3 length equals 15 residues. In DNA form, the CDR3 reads TGCAGTGCCAGAGCGGACAGCGCTGGGGCAGATACGCAGTATTTT. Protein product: CSARADSAGADTQYF.

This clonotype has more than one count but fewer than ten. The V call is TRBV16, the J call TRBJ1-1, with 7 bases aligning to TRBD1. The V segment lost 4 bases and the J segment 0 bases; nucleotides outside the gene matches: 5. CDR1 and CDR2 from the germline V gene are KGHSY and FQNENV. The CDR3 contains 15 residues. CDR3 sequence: CASSPTGVLNTEAFF. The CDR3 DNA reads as TGTGCCAGCAGCCCTACAGGGGTCTTGAACACTGAAGCTTTCTTT.

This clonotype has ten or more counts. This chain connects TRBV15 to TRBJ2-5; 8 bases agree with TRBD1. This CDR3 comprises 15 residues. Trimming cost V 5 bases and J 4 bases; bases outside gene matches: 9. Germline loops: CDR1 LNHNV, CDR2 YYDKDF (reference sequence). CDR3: CATSQRTGWGETQYF. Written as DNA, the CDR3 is TGTGCCACCAGCCAAAGGACAGGGTGGGGAGAGACCCAGTACTTC.

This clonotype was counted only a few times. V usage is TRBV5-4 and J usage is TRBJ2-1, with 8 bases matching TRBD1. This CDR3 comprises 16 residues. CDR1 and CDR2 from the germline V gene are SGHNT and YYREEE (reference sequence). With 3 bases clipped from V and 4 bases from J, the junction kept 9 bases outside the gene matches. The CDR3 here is CASSSRQGRNYNEQFF. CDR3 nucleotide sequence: TGTGCCAGCAGCTCGCGACAGGGGCGAAATTACAATGAGCAGTTCTTC.

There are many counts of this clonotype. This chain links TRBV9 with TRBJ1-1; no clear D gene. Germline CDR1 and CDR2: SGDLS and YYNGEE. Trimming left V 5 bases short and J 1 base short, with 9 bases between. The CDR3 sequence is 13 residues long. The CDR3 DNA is TGTGCCAGCAGTGTGGGCTGGAACACTGAAGCTTTCTTT. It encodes CASSVGWNTEAFF.

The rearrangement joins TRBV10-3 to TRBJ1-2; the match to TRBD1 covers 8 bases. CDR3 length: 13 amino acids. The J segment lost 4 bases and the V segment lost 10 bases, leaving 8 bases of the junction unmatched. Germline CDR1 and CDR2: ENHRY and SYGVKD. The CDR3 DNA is TGTGCCAGTCTACAGGGGGTGGGCTATGGCTACACCTTC. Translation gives CASLQGVGYGYTF.

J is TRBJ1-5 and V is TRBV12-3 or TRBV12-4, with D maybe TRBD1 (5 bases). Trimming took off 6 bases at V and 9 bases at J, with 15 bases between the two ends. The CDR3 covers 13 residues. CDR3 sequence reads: CASSRRLGGPQHF. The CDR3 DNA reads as TGTGCCAGCAGCCGCCGTCTGGGGGGGCCCCAGCATTTT.

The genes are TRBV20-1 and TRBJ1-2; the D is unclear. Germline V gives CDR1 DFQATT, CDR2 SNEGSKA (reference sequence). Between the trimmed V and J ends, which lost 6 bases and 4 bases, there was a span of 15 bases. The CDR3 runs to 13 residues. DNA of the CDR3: TGCAGTGCACTGGGAGGTACGGGCTATGGCTACACCTTC. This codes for CSALGGTGYGYTF.

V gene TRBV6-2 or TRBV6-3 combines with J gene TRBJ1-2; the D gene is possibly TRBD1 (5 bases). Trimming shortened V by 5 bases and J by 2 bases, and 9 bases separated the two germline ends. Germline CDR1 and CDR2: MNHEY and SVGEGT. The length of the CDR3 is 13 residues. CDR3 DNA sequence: TGTGCCAGCAGTACACCAGGGAACTATGGCTACACCTTC. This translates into CASSTPGNYGYTF.

CDR3 loop: CASSPLGGNTEAFF. CDR3 DNA: TGTGCCAGCAGCCCCCTAGGGGGGAACACTGAAGCTTTCTTT. This rearrangement joins TRBV9 to TRBJ1-1, with D tentatively TRBD1 (6 bases). CDR3 length: 14 amino acids. Trimming took off 4 bases at V and 1 base at J, with 11 bases between the two ends. Germline V gene sequence: CDR1 SGDLS, CDR2 YYNGEE.

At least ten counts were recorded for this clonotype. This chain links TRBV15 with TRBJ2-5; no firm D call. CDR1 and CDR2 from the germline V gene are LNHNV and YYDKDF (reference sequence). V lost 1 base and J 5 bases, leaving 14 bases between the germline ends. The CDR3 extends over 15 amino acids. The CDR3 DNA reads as TGTGCCACCAGCAGAGCACTGAACGGAATTGAGACCCAGTACTTC. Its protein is CATSRALNGIETQYF.

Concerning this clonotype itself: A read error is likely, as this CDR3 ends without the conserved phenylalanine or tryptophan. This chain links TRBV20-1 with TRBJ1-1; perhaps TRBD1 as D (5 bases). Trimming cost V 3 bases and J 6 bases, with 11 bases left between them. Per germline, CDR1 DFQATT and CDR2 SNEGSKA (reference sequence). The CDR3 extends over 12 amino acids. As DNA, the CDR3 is TGCAGTGCTAGTGGGGGTAACGCTGAAGCTTTCCTT. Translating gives CSASGGNAEAFL.

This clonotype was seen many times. The CDR3 DNA reads as TGTGCCAGCAGTCTCACAGGGGTGAGCACTGAAGCTTTCTTT. This codes for CASSLTGVSTEAFF. This sequence joins TRBV12-3 or TRBV12-4 and TRBJ1-1, with TRBD1 matching over 7 bases. The CDR3 is 14 residues long. V lost 5 bases to trimming and J lost 4 bases; unmatched junction nucleotides: 7.

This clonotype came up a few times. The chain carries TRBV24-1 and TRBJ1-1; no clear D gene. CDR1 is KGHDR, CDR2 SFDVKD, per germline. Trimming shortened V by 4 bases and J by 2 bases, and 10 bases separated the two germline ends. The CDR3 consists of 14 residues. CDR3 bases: TGTGCCACCAGTGAACCCGGAGGAAACACTGAAGCTTTCTTT. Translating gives CATSEPGGNTEAFF.

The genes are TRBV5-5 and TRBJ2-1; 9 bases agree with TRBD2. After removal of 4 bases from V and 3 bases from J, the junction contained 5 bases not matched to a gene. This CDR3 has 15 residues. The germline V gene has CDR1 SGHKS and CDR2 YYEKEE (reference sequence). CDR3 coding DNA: TGTGCCAGCAGCCTCCGGACTAGCGTCTACAATGAGCAGTTCTTC. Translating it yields CASSLRTSVYNEQFF. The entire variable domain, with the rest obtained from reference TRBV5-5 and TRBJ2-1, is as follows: DAGVTQSPTHLIKTRGQQVTLRCSPISGHKSVSWYQQVLGQGPQFIFQYYEKEERGRGNFPDRFSARQFPNYSSELNVNALLLGDSALYLCASSLRTSVYNEQFFGPGTRLTVL.

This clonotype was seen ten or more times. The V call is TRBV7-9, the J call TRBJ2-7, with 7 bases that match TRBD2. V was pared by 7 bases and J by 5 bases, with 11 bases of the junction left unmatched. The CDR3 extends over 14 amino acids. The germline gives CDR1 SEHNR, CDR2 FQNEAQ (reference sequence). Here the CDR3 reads CASTLNGRANEQYF. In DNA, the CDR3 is TGTGCCAGCACCCTAAATGGGAGGGCAAACGAGCAGTACTTC. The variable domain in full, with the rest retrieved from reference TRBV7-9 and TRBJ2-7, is DTGVSQNPRHKITKRGQNVTFRCDPISEHNRLYWYRQTLGQGPEFLTYFQNEAQLEKSRLLSDRFSAERPKGSFSTLEIQRTEQGDSAMYLCASTLNGRANEQYFGPGTRLTVT.

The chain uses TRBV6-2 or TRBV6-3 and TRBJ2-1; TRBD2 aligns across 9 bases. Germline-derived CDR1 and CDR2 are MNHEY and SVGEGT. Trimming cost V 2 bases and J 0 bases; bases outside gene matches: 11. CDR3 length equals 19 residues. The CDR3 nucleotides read TGTGCCAGCAGTTACCCCCCGGCTAGCGGGATGAGCTCCTACAATGAGCAGTTCTTC. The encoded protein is CASSYPPASGMSSYNEQFF.

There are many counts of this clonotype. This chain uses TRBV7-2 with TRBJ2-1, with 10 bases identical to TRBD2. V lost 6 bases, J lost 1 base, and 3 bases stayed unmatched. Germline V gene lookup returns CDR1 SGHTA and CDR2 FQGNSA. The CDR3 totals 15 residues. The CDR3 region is CASSSTSGSYNEQFF. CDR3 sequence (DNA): TGTGCCAGCAGTTCGACTAGCGGGTCCTACAATGAGCAGTTCTTC.

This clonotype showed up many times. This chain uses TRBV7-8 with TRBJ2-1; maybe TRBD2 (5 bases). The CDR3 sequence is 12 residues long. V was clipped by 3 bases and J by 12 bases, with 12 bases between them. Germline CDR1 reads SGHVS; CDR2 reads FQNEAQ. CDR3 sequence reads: CASSFQLAGQFF. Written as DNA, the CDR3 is TGTGCCAGCAGCTTTCAACTCGCGGGGCAGTTCTTC.

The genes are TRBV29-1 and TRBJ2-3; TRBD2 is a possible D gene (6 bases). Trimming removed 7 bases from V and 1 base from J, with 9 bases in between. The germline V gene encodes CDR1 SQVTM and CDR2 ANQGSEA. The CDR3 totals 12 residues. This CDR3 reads CSGWEGTDTQYF. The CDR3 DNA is TGCAGCGGGTGGGAGGGCACAGATACGCAGTATTTT.